This entry is about one T cell receptor beta chain. This clonotype has ten or more counts. Its antigen is still unknown. Base-call qualities are not available, and no considerably larger clone is one nucleotide away. This sample is drawn from a study of T cell repertoires in cytomegalovirus infection (dated by TCRdb to about 2019). Turning to the overall study: Donor HLA type was relevant to the analysis, because carriage of CMV infection together with the matching HLA type was indicated by public TCR beta signatures.

Sequencing used an Illumina HiSeq 1500. TCRdb redid the processing of the public reads, applying fastp at Q25 and MiXCR, and retained in-frame beta chains. Each entry merges the rows of one CDR3 protein and shows their most common DNA and genes. This sample lists more than 90,000 distinct CDR3 sequences; around a tenth were detected once. Jointly, the top ten make up 25% to 40% of the sample. Paper-wide results and their limitations: Carriers of CMV infection plus the relevant HLA type were discriminated by the cumulative frequency of public TCR beta family members in the study cohort and in an independent roughly 350-donor cohort. The ex vivo response was dominated by HLA-C-restricted CMV-specific TCR beta clonotypes, which also provided the single most frequent clonotype in two of eight donors.

The CDR3 holds 15 amino acids from the cysteine to the phenylalanine. Solely the CDR3 DNA is kept, with 45 bases framed from the first base. The junction shows trimming of 1 base on V and 8 bases on J, plus 15 bases between the germline ends. From the germline V gene, CDR1 is SGHVS and CDR2 is FNYEAQ. The TCR was taken from a human donor in good health (CMV status not recorded). Some clones in this sample may be carry-over from other donors' samples. This chain is built from TRBV7-6 and TRBJ2-1; the D gene is not confidently resolved. Sequencing input: PBMCs, sequenced either directly or after in vitro stimulation (not recorded which). The DNA reads as follows: TGTGCCAGCAGCTTAGATCTAGTACCACCGGATGAGCAGTTCTTC. Its coded protein is CASSLDLVPPDEQFF.